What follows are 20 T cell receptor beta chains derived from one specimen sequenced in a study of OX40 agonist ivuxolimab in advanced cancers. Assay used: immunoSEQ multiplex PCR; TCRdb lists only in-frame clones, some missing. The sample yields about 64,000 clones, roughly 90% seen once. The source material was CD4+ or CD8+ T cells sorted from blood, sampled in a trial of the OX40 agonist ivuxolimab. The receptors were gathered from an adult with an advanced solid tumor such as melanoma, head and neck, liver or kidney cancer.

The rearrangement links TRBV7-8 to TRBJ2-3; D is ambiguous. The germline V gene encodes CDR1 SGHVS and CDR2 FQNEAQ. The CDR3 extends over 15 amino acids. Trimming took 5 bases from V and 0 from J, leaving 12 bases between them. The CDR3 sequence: CASSKSVASTDTQYF. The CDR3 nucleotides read TGTGCCAGCAGCAAGTCTGTTGCTAGCACAGATACGCAGTATTTT.

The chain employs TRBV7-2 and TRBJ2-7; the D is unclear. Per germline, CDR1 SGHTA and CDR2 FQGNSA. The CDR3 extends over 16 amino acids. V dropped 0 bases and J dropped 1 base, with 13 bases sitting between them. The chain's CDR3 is CASSLAWASESYEQYF. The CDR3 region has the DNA TGTGCCAGCAGCTTAGCATGGGCTAGTGAATCCTACGAGCAGTACTTC.

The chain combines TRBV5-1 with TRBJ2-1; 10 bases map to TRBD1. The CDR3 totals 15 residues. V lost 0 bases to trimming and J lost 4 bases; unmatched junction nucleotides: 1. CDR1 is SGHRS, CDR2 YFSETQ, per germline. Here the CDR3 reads CASSLGQGAYNEQFF. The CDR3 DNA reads TGCGCCAGCAGCTTGGGACAGGGGGCTTACAATGAGCAGTTCTTC.

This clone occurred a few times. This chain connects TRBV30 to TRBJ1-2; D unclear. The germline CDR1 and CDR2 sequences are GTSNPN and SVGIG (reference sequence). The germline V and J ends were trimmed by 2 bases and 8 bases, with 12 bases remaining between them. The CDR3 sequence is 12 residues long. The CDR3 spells CAWSTAVGGYTF. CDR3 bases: TGTGCCTGGAGTACGGCCGTTGGCGGCTACACCTTC.

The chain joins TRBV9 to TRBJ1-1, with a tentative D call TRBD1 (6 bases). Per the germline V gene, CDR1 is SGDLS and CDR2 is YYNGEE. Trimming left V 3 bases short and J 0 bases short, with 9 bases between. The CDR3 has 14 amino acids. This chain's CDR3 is CASSGQVMNTEAFF. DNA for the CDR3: TGTGCCAGCAGCGGACAGGTCATGAACACTGAAGCTTTCTTT.

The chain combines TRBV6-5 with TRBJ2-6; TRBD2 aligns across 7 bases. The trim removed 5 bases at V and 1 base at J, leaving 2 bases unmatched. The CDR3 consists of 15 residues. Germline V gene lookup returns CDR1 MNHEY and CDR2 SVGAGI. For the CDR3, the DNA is TGTGCCAGCAGTAACGGGGGGTCTGGGGCCAACGTCCTGACTTTC. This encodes CASSNGGSGANVLTF.

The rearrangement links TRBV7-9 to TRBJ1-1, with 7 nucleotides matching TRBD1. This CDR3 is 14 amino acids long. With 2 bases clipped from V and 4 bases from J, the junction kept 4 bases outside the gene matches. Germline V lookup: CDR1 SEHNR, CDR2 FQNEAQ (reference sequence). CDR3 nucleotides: TGTGCCAGCAGCTTACGACAGGGCGTCACTGAAGCTTTCTTT. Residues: CASSLRQGVTEAFF.

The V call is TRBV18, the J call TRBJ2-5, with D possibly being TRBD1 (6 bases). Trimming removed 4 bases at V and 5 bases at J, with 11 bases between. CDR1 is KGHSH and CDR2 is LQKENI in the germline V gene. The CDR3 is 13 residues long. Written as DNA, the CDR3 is TGTGCCAGCTCACTTCAGGGGCGTGAGACCCAGTACTTC. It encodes CASSLQGRETQYF. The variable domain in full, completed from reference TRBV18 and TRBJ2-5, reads NAGVMQNPRHLVRRRGQEARLRCSPMKGHSHVYWYRQLPEEGLKFMVYLQKENIIDESGMPKERFSAEFPKEGPSILRIQQVVRGDSAAYFCASSLQGRETQYFGPGTRLLVL.

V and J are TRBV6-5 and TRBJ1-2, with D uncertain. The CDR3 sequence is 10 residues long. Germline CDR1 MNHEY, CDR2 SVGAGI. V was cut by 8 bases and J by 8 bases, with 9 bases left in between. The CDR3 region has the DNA TGTGCCAGCGGTCTGTGGGGCTACACCTTC. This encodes CASGLWGYTF.

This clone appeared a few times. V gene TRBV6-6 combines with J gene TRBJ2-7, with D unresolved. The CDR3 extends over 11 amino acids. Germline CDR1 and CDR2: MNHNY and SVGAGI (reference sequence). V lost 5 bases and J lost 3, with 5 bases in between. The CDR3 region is CASSDSYEQYF. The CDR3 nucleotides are TGTGCCAGCAGTGATAGCTACGAGCAGTACTTC.

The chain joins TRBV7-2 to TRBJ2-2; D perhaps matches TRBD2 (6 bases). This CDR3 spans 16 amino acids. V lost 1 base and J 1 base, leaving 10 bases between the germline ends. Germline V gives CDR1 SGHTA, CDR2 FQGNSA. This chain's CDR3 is CASSLGSGGNTGELFF. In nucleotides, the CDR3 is TGTGCCAGCAGCTTAGGTAGCGGAGGGAACACCGGGGAGCTGTTTTTT.

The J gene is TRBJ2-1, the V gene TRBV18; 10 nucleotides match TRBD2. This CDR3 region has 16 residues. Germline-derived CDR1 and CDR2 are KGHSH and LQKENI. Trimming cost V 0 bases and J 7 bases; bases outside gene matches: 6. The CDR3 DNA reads TGTGCCAGCTCACCACCCGGACTAGCGGACCAAAATGAGCAGTTCTTC. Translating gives CASSPPGLADQNEQFF.

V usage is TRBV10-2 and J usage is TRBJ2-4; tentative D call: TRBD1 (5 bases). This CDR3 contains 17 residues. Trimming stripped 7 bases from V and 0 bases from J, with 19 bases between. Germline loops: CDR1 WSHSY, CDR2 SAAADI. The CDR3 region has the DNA TGCGCCAGCAAGAGTGAGTCCAGGGTGCTAGCCAAAAACATTCAGTACTTC. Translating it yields CASKSESRVLAKNIQYF.

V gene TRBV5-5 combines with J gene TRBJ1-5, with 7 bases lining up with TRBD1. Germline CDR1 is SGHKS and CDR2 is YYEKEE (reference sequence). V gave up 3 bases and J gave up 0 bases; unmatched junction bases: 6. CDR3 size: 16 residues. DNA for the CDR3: TGTGCCAGCAGCTCACAAGGGACAGTTAGCAATCAGCCCCAGCATTTT. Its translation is CASSSQGTVSNQPQHF.

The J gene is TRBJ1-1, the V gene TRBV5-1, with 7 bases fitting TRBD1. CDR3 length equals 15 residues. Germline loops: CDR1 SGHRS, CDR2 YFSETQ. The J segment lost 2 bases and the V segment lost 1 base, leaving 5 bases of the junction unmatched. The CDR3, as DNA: TGCGCCAGCAGCTTGACAGGGGCGGTCAACACTGAAGCTTTCTTT. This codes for CASSLTGAVNTEAFF.

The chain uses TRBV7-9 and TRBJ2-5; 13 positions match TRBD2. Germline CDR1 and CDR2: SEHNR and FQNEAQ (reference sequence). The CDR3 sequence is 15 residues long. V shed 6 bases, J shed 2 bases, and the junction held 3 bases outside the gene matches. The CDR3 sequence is CASRKTSGRQETQYF. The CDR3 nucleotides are TGTGCCAGCAGGAAGACTAGCGGGAGGCAAGAGACCCAGTACTTC.

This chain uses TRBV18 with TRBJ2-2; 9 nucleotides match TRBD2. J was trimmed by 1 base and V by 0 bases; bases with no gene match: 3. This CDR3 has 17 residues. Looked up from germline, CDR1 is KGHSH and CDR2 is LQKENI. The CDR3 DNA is TGTGCCAGCTCACCACCGGTACTAGCGGGGAACACCGGGGAGCTGTTTTTT. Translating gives CASSPPVLAGNTGELFF.

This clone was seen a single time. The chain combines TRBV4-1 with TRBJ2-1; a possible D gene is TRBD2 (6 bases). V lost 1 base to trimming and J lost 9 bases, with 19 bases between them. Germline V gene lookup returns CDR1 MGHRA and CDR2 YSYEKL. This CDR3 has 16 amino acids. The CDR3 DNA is TGCGCCAGCAGCCAAGGGCTAATCGGGAGCAGGGCTGAGCAGTTCTTC. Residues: CASSQGLIGSRAEQFF.

The DNA for the CDR3 is TGCGCCAGCAGCCAAGATGGGAGCTATGGCTACACCTTC. This sequence encodes CASSQDGSYGYTF. This chain connects TRBV4-3 to TRBJ1-2, with D hard to call. Germline loops: CDR1 LGHNA, CDR2 YSLEER. The CDR3 spans 13 residues. Trimming left V 0 bases short and J 4 bases short, with 6 bases between.

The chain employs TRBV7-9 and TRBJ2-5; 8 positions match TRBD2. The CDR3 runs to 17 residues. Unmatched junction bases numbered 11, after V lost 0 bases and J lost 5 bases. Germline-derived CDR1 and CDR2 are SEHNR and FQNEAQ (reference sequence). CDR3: CASSLAPSLAGGETQYF. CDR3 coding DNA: TGTGCCAGCAGCTTAGCGCCTTCCCTAGCGGGTGGGGAGACCCAGTACTTC.